What follows is one TCR beta chain and its context. The record originates from a study of technical replicates of blood from a few donors. Germline CDR1 SGHDN, CDR2 FVKESK. The length of the CDR3 is 21 residues. The trim removed 1 base at V and 1 base at J, leaving 14 bases unmatched. Clones were read by immunoSEQ multiplex PCR, and TCRdb kept only the in-frame ones, dropping some. The data show approximately 76,000 clones, about 91% seen once. The genes are TRBV14 and TRBJ2-1; TRBD2 matches 12 bases. What was sequenced was T cells isolated from PBMCs. The TCR originated in a human donor in good health. CDR3 nucleotides: TGTGCCAGCAGCCAAGGCCTCGGGCTAGCGGGAGGGCCGAGTTCCTACAATGAGCAGTTCTTC. As protein: CASSQGLGLAGGPSSYNEQFF.